This TCR beta chain was identified during a study of blood T cell repertoires in COVID-19. Turning to the study itself: Material from acute and convalescent COVID-19 was sourced from the United States, Italy and Spain. Sources were T cells, B-cell-depleted T cells, or PBMCs; the material itself was cDNA or gDNA.

This clone was seen just once. Losses at the gene ends were 3 bases for V and 5 bases for J; bases not matched to a gene: 7. Germline values: CDR1 MNHEY, CDR2 SVGAGI. The CDR3 is 14 residues long. Under the authors' procedure: Estimates of nucleated cell counts were drawn from the amplification of reference gene primers. Method: immunoSEQ multiplex PCR; TCRdb's copy keeps in-frame clones and lacks some. D and trimming were read from the DNA, whereas the V and J calls and clone size are those reported in that table. In the table there are about 370,000 clones, about 89% of which are singletons. Source material: peripheral blood. The V gene is TRBV6-5, the J gene TRBJ2-7, with 7 nucleotides matching TRBD1. The clonotype was recovered from a woman aged 25 to 39 with COVID-19, enrolled during active disease. This CDR3 is CASSYLQGFDEQYF. CDR3 bases: TGTGCCAGCAGTTATTTACAGGGGTTCGACGAGCAGTACTTC.